The rows below give T cell receptor beta chains drawn from one sample of a study of T cells after posttransplantation cyclophosphamide. The table came from immunoSEQ multiplex PCR; TCRdb's copy has only in-frame clones and leaves some out. There are 40,000 to 60,000 clones in the sample, none observed a single time. Sequencing input: PBMCs. All receptors derive from a man aged 40-49 years in good health, CMV-negative, and a related stem cell transplant donor. The CDR3 runs from the conserved cysteine through the conserved F or W. The order of the fields is clone size, V gene, J gene, D gene, CDR3 DNA, CDR3 protein. D genes are given only for firm matches. For some rows the clone size is stated as once, few or many, or as a class when expanded; others skip it.

clone_size: NA
v_call: TRBV4-3
j_call: TRBJ1-3
d_call: NA
cdr3_nt: TGCGCCAGCAGCCAAGCACCGACTCCTGGAAACACCATATATTTT
cdr3_aa: CASSQAPTPGNTIYF

clone_size: many
v_call: TRBV29-1
j_call: TRBJ2-7
d_call: TRBD1
cdr3_nt: TGCAGCGTCGTGGGACAGGGGTCCTACGAGCAGTACTTC
cdr3_aa: CSVVGQGSYEQYF

clone_size: many
v_call: TRBV15
j_call: TRBJ2-2
d_call: TRBD2
cdr3_nt: TGTGCCACCAGCAGCTCTGGCGGGAGCGCCGGGGAGCTGTTTTTT
cdr3_aa: CATSSSGGSAGELFF

clone_size: many
v_call: TRBV13
j_call: TRBJ2-1
d_call: NA
cdr3_nt: TGTGCCAGCAGCTCTACAGGGGAGCAGTTCTTC
cdr3_aa: CASSSTGEQFF

clone_size: many
v_call: TRBV9
j_call: TRBJ1-2
d_call: NA
cdr3_nt: TGTGCCAGCAGCGTACTAGGGAGGATTGGCTACACCTTC
cdr3_aa: CASSVLGRIGYTF

clone_size: many
v_call: TRBV6-5
j_call: TRBJ2-1
d_call: TRBD1
cdr3_nt: TGTGCCAGCAGTTACTTCCCGACAGGGACCAATGAGCAGTTCTTC
cdr3_aa: CASSYFPTGTNEQFF

clone_size: many
v_call: TRBV19
j_call: TRBJ2-4
d_call: NA
cdr3_nt: TGTGCCAGTAGCGCAGGAGGACAGTACAAAAACATTCAGTACTTC
cdr3_aa: CASSAGGQYKNIQYF

clone_size: many
v_call: TRBV5-1
j_call: TRBJ1-2
d_call: NA
cdr3_nt: TGCGCCAGCAGCACTGCCTCGGACTATGGCTACACCTTC
cdr3_aa: CASSTASDYGYTF

clone_size: many
v_call: TRBV7-3
j_call: TRBJ2-1
d_call: NA
cdr3_nt: TGTGCCAGCAGCTTAACGTCTGAGCATGAGCAGTTCTTC
cdr3_aa: CASSLTSEHEQFF

clone_size: many
v_call: TRBV9
j_call: TRBJ1-2
d_call: NA
cdr3_nt: TGTGCCAGCAGCAAAACACAGGGATCCGGCTACACCTTC
cdr3_aa: CASSKTQGSGYTF

clone_size: many
v_call: TRBV4-3
j_call: TRBJ2-1
d_call: NA
cdr3_nt: TGCGCCAGCAGCCAAGATCTTGGGCTGGGGAGAAATGAGCAGTTCTTC
cdr3_aa: CASSQDLGLGRNEQFF

clone_size: many
v_call: TRBV5-1
j_call: TRBJ2-1
d_call: NA
cdr3_nt: TGCGCCAGCAGCCTGAGGGCTACTGAGCAGTTCTTC
cdr3_aa: CASSLRATEQFF

clone_size: many
v_call: TRBV2
j_call: TRBJ1-1
d_call: NA
cdr3_nt: TGTGCCAGCAGTTTGGGCGAGAACACTGAAGCTTTCTTT
cdr3_aa: CASSLGENTEAFF

clone_size: many
v_call: TRBV5-1
j_call: TRBJ1-5
d_call: NA
cdr3_nt: TGCGCCAGCAGCCTGGTCCCATTTCAGCCCCAGCATTTT
cdr3_aa: CASSLVPFQPQHF

clone_size: many
v_call: TRBV5-6
j_call: TRBJ2-7
d_call: NA
cdr3_nt: TGTGCCAGCAGCTTGGGGGTGGGCACCTACGAGCAGTACTTC
cdr3_aa: CASSLGVGTYEQYF

clone_size: many
v_call: TRBV19
j_call: TRBJ2-2
d_call: NA
cdr3_nt: TGTGCCAGTAGTATGTGGGGAGTCTCCACCGGGGAGCTGTTTTTT
cdr3_aa: CASSMWGVSTGELFF

clone_size: many
v_call: TRBV28
j_call: TRBJ2-7
d_call: NA
cdr3_nt: TGTGCCAGCCGTGGCAACAATTTATACTACGAGCAGTACTTC
cdr3_aa: CASRGNNLYYEQYF

clone_size: many
v_call: TRBV4-1
j_call: TRBJ2-7
d_call: NA
cdr3_nt: TGCGCCAGCAGCCAAAGTGACAAAGTGAGGGCCCCCTACGAGCAGTACTTC
cdr3_aa: CASSQSDKVRAPYEQYF

clone_size: many
v_call: TRBV5-1
j_call: TRBJ2-3
d_call: NA
cdr3_nt: TGCGCCAGCAGCCAAAGCACTAGCACAGATACGCAGTATTTT
cdr3_aa: CASSQSTSTDTQYF

clone_size: few
v_call: TRBV7-2
j_call: TRBJ2-7
d_call: NA
cdr3_nt: TGTGCCAGCAGCCCACCGTACGCTAGCGAGTACGAGCAGTACTTC
cdr3_aa: CASSPPYASEYEQYF

clone_size: many
v_call: TRBV27
j_call: TRBJ1-5
d_call: NA
cdr3_nt: TGTGCCAGCAGTTTAGTGGGGAGTGAGAATCAGCCCCAGCATTTT
cdr3_aa: CASSLVGSENQPQHF

clone_size: many
v_call: TRBV11-3
j_call: TRBJ2-1
d_call: TRBD2
cdr3_nt: TGTGCCAGCAGCCCGGGGGGGGGTAGCGGGATCAATGAGCAGTTCTTC
cdr3_aa: CASSPGGGSGINEQFF

clone_size: many
v_call: TRBV6-1
j_call: TRBJ1-4
d_call: TRBD1
cdr3_nt: TGTGCCAGCAGTGAAGCGGGGACAGCGATTCTTTCTTCGAGGGCCGAAAAACTGTTTTTT
cdr3_aa: CASSEAGTAILSSRAEKLFF